Shown below are 19 T cell receptor beta chains from a single sample sequenced in a study of T cells in women clearing cervical HPV infection. The assay was immunoSEQ multiplex PCR, and TCRdb's table has in-frame clones only and misses some. The specimen's table records around 40,000 clones. The specimen was blood buffy coat. These receptors were taken from a woman aged 18 to 75 with a cervical HPV16 infection that either progressed to CIN3+ or cleared (not recorded which).

Remarks on this clone: The read falls 3 residues short of the CDR3 end, and the missing part is taken from the germline J gene. The chain links TRBV28 to TRBJ1-4; the match to TRBD1 covers 7 bases. V gave up 5 bases and J gave up 4 bases; unmatched junction bases: 7. The length of the CDR3 is 15 residues. Germline CDR1 and CDR2: MDHEN and SYDVKM. The sequenced part of the CDR3 DNA is TGTGCCAGCAGTCGGACGGGACAGAGTAATGAAAAA. Protein sequence: CASSRTGQSNEK. The full CDR3 reads CASSRTGQSNEKLFF. The complete variable domain, with remaining parts taken from reference TRBV28 and TRBJ1-4, reads DVKVTQSSRYLVKRTGEKVFLECVQDMDHENMFWYRQDPGLGLRLIYFSYDVKMKEKGDIPEGYSVSREKKERFSLILESASTNQTSMYLCASSRTGQSNEKLFFGSGTQLSVL.

Concerning this clone: The read finishes 3 residues shy of the CDR3 end, and the germline J gene is used to complete it. The chain joins TRBV19 to TRBJ1-5; TRBD1 might be the D (6 bases). The germline V gene has CDR1 LNHDA and CDR2 SQIVND (reference sequence). This CDR3 has 16 residues. Between the trimmed V and J ends, which lost 3 bases and 7 bases, there was a span of 19 bases. CDR3 residues: CASSMGKEAGAQPQHF. The CDR3 bases that were read are TGTGCCAGTAGTATGGGAAAGGAGGCAGGGGCCCAGCCC.

The sequenced part of the CDR3 DNA is TGTGCCAGCAGCTCTCGACAGGGGAGAGGTGGC. As protein: CASSSRQGRGG. The whole CDR3 protein is CASSSRQGRGGYTF. The rearrangement joins TRBV7-8 to TRBJ1-2, with 8 bases matching TRBD1. The read terminates 3 residues before the CDR3 end, so the remaining end is supplied by the germline J gene. This CDR3 region has 14 residues. CDR1 is SGHVS and CDR2 is FQNEAQ in the germline V gene. V dropped 4 bases and J dropped 7; count of bases not matched to a gene: 8.

The CDR3 region is CASSYRTASSYDYTF. CDR3 DNA, as far as it was read: TGTGCCAGCAGCTACCGGACAGCGAGCTCCTACGAC. The chain links TRBV7-9 to TRBJ1-2; a weak D match, TRBD1 (6 bases). The read terminates 3 residues ahead of where the CDR3 ends, so the germline J gene completes it. Germline lookup yields CDR1 SEHNR and CDR2 FQNEAQ (reference sequence). This CDR3 contains 15 residues.

Notes on this clone: The CDR3 extends 3 residues past the end of the read, so its final part is completed from the germline J gene. The chain recombines TRBV7-2 with TRBJ2-3; TRBD2 matches 8 bases. CDR1 and CDR2 (germline): SGHTA, FQGNSA. This CDR3 contains 15 residues. CDR3 bases read: TGTGCCAGCAGCTTTAGCGGGGAACTTTTGGAGACG. Translating it yields CASSFSGELLET. The entire CDR3 reads CASSFSGELLETQYF.

On this clone: Read data end 3 residues before the CDR3 end; the end is taken from the germline J gene. The chain carries TRBV6-1 and TRBJ1-2; D gene unclear. This CDR3 region has 14 residues. Deletions cut 1 base from V and 4 bases from J, with 10 bases between. Germline V CDR1 and CDR2: MNHNS, SASEGT. The sequenced part of the CDR3 DNA is TGTGCCAGCAGTGAAGACGTCAGTATCTATGGC. This encodes CASSEDVSIYG. The full CDR3 is CASSEDVSIYGYTF.

The CDR3 loop reads CASSPLAGSRETQYF. The DNA read from the CDR3 is TGTGCCAGCTCACCCCTAGCGGGAAGCAGAGAGACG. J is TRBJ2-3 and V is TRBV18; 9 bases are shared with TRBD2. The read terminates 3 residues ahead of where the CDR3 ends, so the germline J gene completes it. This CDR3 has 15 residues. Germline V gene data show CDR1 as KGHSH and CDR2 as LQKENI.

About this clone itself: The CDR3 end lies 3 residues beyond the end of the read and is filled in from the germline J gene. This chain uses TRBV19 with TRBJ1-2, with D unresolved. Per germline, CDR1 LNHDA and CDR2 SQIVND (reference sequence). V dropped 6 bases and J dropped 2 bases, with 10 bases sitting between them. The CDR3 is made up of 13 amino acids. The CDR3 protein is CASRVQRNYGYTF. The CDR3 DNA, read in part, is TGTGCCAGTAGGGTTCAAAGGAACTATGGC.

For this clone: Read sequence stops 3 residues before the CDR3 end, and the germline J gene provides the missing end. The chain uses TRBV30 and TRBJ1-2, with a possible D match to TRBD1 (6 bases). V was clipped by 4 bases and J by 0 bases, with 15 bases between them. This CDR3 comprises 15 residues. The germline V gene encodes CDR1 GTSNPN and CDR2 SVGIG (reference sequence). The sequenced CDR3 bases are TGTGCCTGGACAGGGGTGGAGAGGGCTAACTATGGC. Protein sequence: CAWTGVERANYG. In full, the CDR3 is CAWTGVERANYGYTF.

For this clone: The read ends 3 residues early relative to the CDR3; the germline J gene fills the gap. This chain connects TRBV27 to TRBJ2-3; TRBD1 agrees at 8 bases. CDR1 is MNHEY and CDR2 is SMNVEV in the germline V gene (reference sequence). There are 16 residues in the CDR3. The J segment lost 4 bases and the V segment lost 5 bases, leaving 11 bases of the junction unmatched. The CDR3 sequence: CASSQNLGQASDTQYF. The covered CDR3 bases are TGTGCCAGCAGTCAAAACCTGGGACAGGCTTCAGATACG.

Comment on this clone: The read falls 3 residues short of the CDR3 end, and the missing part is taken from the germline J gene. The chain links TRBV5-1 to TRBJ2-3; TRBD2 aligns across 8 bases. The CDR3 runs to 15 residues. The germline CDR1 and CDR2 sequences are SGHRS and YFSETQ. The CDR3 protein is CASAGGGARQETQYF. Incomplete CDR3 DNA: TGCGCCAGCGCGGGGGGAGGTGCCAGACAAGAGACG.

Measured by frequency, this clone is medium-sized (0.01 to 0.1%). The read halts 3 residues ahead of the CDR3 end, with the missing end drawn from the germline J gene. The genes are TRBV20-1 and TRBJ1-2; TRBD1 might be the D (6 bases). Germline V gives CDR1 DFQATT, CDR2 SNEGSKA (reference sequence). The CDR3 spans 12 residues. The sequenced part of the CDR3 DNA is TGCAGTGCGGTAAAAGAAGGGGGAGGC. The encoded protein is CSAVKEGGG. The whole CDR3 region reads CSAVKEGGGYTF.

About this clone itself: The CDR3 extends 3 residues past the end of the read, so its final part is completed from the germline J gene. This chain links TRBV20-1 with TRBJ2-1; 7 nucleotides align to TRBD2. The V gene end was trimmed by 3 bases and the J gene end by 2 bases; junction bases not matched to a gene: 10. CDR3 length: 16 residues. Germline lookup yields CDR1 DFQATT and CDR2 SNEGSKA (reference sequence). The CDR3 loop reads CSASPASGLTYNEQFF. CDR3 DNA, as far as it was read: TGCAGTGCTAGCCCGGCTAGCGGACTTACCTACAATGAG.

As for this clone: The CDR3 end lies 3 residues beyond the end of the read and is filled in from the germline J gene. The chain combines TRBV28 with TRBJ2-7; unclear D gene. V lost 6 bases and J 3 bases, leaving 6 bases between the germline ends. CDR1 and CDR2 from the germline V gene are MDHEN and SYDVKM. The CDR3 contains 11 residues. The CDR3 loop is CASSSDYEQYF. The sequenced part of the CDR3 DNA is TGTGCCAGCAGCTCAGACTACGAG.

Turning to this clone: Read sequence stops 3 residues before the CDR3 end, and the germline J gene provides the missing end. The chain carries TRBV7-9 and TRBJ2-1; 12 bases line up with TRBD2. V trimming: 1 base; J trimming: 9 bases; junction bases outside the gene matches: 1. The CDR3 length is 14 residues. CDR1 and CDR2 from the germline V gene are SEHNR and FQNEAQ (reference sequence). This chain's CDR3 is CASSLGLAGAEQFF. The CDR3 DNA, read in part, is TGTGCCAGCAGCTTAGGACTAGCGGGAGCTGAG.

For this clone: The CDR3 extends 3 residues past the end of the read, so its final part is completed from the germline J gene. The chain employs TRBV5-1 and TRBJ1-2, with 7 bases matching TRBD1. Germline CDR1 SGHRS, CDR2 YFSETQ. The CDR3 runs to 13 residues. CDR3 DNA, as far as it was read: TGCGCCAGCAGCCAGGACAGGCTAGAGGGC. Its protein is CASSQDRLEG. The whole CDR3 region reads CASSQDRLEGYTF.

In the case of this clone: The sequenced fragment ends 3 residues before the CDR3 boundary, so the rest is inferred from the germline J gene. The genes are TRBV7-2 and TRBJ2-7; 11 bases map to TRBD2. The germline CDR1 and CDR2 sequences are SGHTA and FQGNSA. The CDR3 totals 15 residues. With V trimmed by 6 bases and J by 5 bases, 9 bases remained unmatched. The sequenced part of the CDR3 DNA is TGTGCCAGCAGTTCCCCACGACTAGCGGGAAACGAG. This sequence encodes CASSSPRLAGNE. The whole CDR3 protein is CASSSPRLAGNEQYF. Full variable domain (outside the CDR3, taken from reference TRBV7-2 and TRBJ2-7): GAGVSQSPSNKVTEKGKDVELRCDPISGHTALYWYRQSLGQGLEFLIYFQGNSAPDKSGLPSDRFSAERTGGSVSTLTIQRTQQEDSAVYLCASSSPRLAGNEQYFGPGTRLTVT.

Regarding this clone: The read stops 3 residues short of the end of the CDR3; the missing end is completed from the germline J gene. The J gene is TRBJ1-1, the V gene TRBV5-1; possibly TRBD1 for D (5 bases). CDR3 size: 13 residues. V was clipped by 2 bases and J by 5 bases, with 10 bases between them. Germline CDR1 reads SGHRS; CDR2 reads YFSETQ. The chain's CDR3 is CASSFQGGTEAFF. The CDR3 DNA, read in part, is TGCGCCAGCAGCTTCCAGGGAGGGACTGAA.

Notes on this clone: The read ends 3 residues before the CDR3 terminus; that terminus is restored from the germline J gene. This chain connects TRBV20-1 to TRBJ1-5; D is possibly TRBD1 (5 bases). Between the trimmed V and J ends, which lost 2 bases and 5 bases, there was a span of 7 bases. Germline CDR1 and CDR2: DFQATT and SNEGSKA (reference sequence). There are 12 residues in the CDR3. CDR3 bases read: TGCAGTGCTAGAACGGGGGATCAGCCC. Translating it yields CSARTGDQP. The full CDR3 sequence reads CSARTGDQPQHF.